These 32 T cell receptor beta chains were sequenced from one sample in a study of T cells in Graves' hyperthyroidism and ophthalmopathy. TCR beta CDR3 sequences were amplified from RNA transcripts. First-round RT-PCR of the TCR CDR3 relied on the HTBI primer set. A single record per CDR3 protein comes from TCRdb applying MiXCR to the multiplex PCR reads. The sample has hundreds of thousands of distinct CDR3 sequences, approximately 24% seen once. Material for sequencing was blood. The receptors derive from a woman aged 25 to 39 with Graves' ophthalmopathy.

This clonotype was seen a handful of times. The chain joins TRBV6-1 to TRBJ2-2, with D tentatively TRBD1 (5 bases). V lost 8 bases to trimming and J lost 6 bases, with 10 bases between them. Germline V lookup: CDR1 MNHNS, CDR2 SASEGT. The CDR3 extends over 12 amino acids. Here the CDR3 DNA reads TGTGCCAGCGAAGGGGCCGCCGGGGAGCTGTTTTTT. This codes for CASEGAAGELFF.

Details on this clonotype: One base away lies a much larger clone, so this may be a sequencing read error. The chain employs TRBV19 and TRBJ1-1, with D possibly being TRBD1 (5 bases). Germline loops: CDR1 LNHDA, CDR2 SQIVND (reference sequence). The CDR3 spans 12 residues. CDR3 region: CPSSTSGPEAFF. The CDR3 region has the DNA TGTCCCAGTAGTACTTCGGGACCGGAAGCTTTCTTT.

This clonotype was observed at least ten times. The V call is TRBV25-1, the J call TRBJ2-2; 11 bases map to TRBD1. Germline CDR1 and CDR2: MGHDK and SYGVNS. The J segment lost 4 bases and the V segment lost 2 bases, leaving 18 bases of the junction unmatched. The CDR3 contains 21 residues. This chain's CDR3 is CASSEGPGTGGFQRGTGELFF. CDR3 nucleotide sequence: TGTGCCAGCAGTGAAGGCCCGGGGACAGGGGGTTTCCAGCGGGGCACCGGGGAGCTGTTTTTT.

The gene calls are TRBV4-1 and TRBJ1-3; unclear D gene. V lost 3 bases, J lost 0 bases, and 9 bases lay in between. CDR1 and CDR2 (germline): MGHRA, YSYEKL. The CDR3 has 15 amino acids. For the CDR3, the DNA is TGCGCCAGCAGCCAGCCGTGGACCTCTGGAAACACCATATATTTT. Protein sequence: CASSQPWTSGNTIYF.

This clonotype was recorded at least ten times. The rearrangement uses TRBV24-1 and TRBJ2-3, with TRBD2 matching over 10 bases. The CDR3 runs to 16 residues. With V trimmed by 5 bases and J by 4 bases, 8 bases remained unmatched. Per germline, CDR1 KGHDR and CDR2 SFDVKD. The CDR3 sequence: CATSVRSGGASDTQYF. The DNA for the CDR3 is TGTGCCACCAGTGTTAGAAGCGGGGGGGCGTCAGATACGCAGTATTTT.

Worth noting for this clonotype: This sequence may be a read error, since a much larger clone differs from it by one base. V gene TRBV6-2 or TRBV6-3 combines with J gene TRBJ1-5; D unresolved. From germline, CDR1 is MNHEY and CDR2 SVGEGT. The CDR3 has 13 amino acids. The ends were cut back, 5 bases at V and 2 bases at J, with 7 bases in the middle. CDR3 loop: CASSLNCNQPQHF. CDR3 bases: TGTGCCAGCAGTCTCAACTGCAATCAGCCCCAGCATTTT.

V is TRBV19 and J is TRBJ1-2; 7 bases are a match to TRBD1. The CDR3 runs 15 residues. Germline assignment: CDR1 LNHDA and CDR2 SQIVND (reference sequence). The V and J ends lost 1 base and 3 bases, in that order; junction bases with no gene match: 5. The chain's CDR3 is CASSIGGGQHYGYTF. CDR3 nucleotides: TGTGCCAGTAGTATAGGAGGGGGCCAGCACTATGGCTACACCTTC.

This sequence joins TRBV28 and TRBJ2-7; D may be TRBD1 (6 bases). Germline assignment: CDR1 MDHEN and CDR2 SYDVKM. Trimming removed 2 bases from V and 6 bases from J, with 11 bases in between. There are 13 residues in the CDR3. The CDR3 DNA reads as TGTGCCAGCAGTTTAAACAGGGCCCCCGAGCAGTACTTC. Its protein is CASSLNRAPEQYF.

The V and J genes are TRBV13 and TRBJ2-5; 8 bases are shared with TRBD1. This CDR3 comprises 16 residues. Trimming took 5 bases from V and 3 from J; bases not matched to a gene: 11. Germline CDR1 reads PRHDT; CDR2 reads FYEKMQ (reference sequence). The CDR3 is CASSSKGRGLKETQYF. CDR3 DNA: TGTGCCAGCAGCAGCAAGGGCAGGGGGCTGAAAGAGACCCAGTACTTC.

This clonotype turned up a few times. The CDR3 sequence is CASSALAGGNTGELFF. CDR3 sequence (DNA): TGTGCCAGCAGCGCCTTAGCGGGGGGTAACACCGGGGAGCTGTTTTTT. The chain combines TRBV9 with TRBJ2-2; 10 nucleotides align to TRBD2. The germline V gene has CDR1 SGDLS and CDR2 YYNGEE. The CDR3 runs to 16 residues. The junction had 4 bases not matched to a gene; V was cut back by 3 bases and J by 2 bases.

V gene TRBV4-1 combines with J gene TRBJ2-7; a possible D gene is TRBD1 (6 bases). Between the trimmed V and J ends, which lost 3 bases and 7 bases, there was a span of 13 bases. CDR3 length: 13 residues. Germline V gene sequence: CDR1 MGHRA, CDR2 YSYEKL. The CDR3 DNA sequence: TGCGCCAGCAGCCATACAGGGTTTGGGGAGCAGTACTTC. Translation: CASSHTGFGEQYF.

This clonotype was counted ten times or more. This sequence joins TRBV6-1 and TRBJ2-5; 9 positions agree with TRBD1. CDR3 size: 16 residues. V shed 2 bases, J shed 4 bases, and the junction held 8 bases outside the gene matches. Germline loops: CDR1 MNHNS, CDR2 SASEGT. The CDR3 reads CASSESRTGEGETQYF. The DNA of the CDR3 is TGTGCCAGCAGTGAATCCCGGACAGGGGAGGGAGAGACCCAGTACTTC.

This clonotype was seen at least ten times. This chain connects TRBV6-2 or TRBV6-3 to TRBJ2-7; 11 bases match TRBD2. Germline V gene sequence: CDR1 MNHEY, CDR2 SVGEGT. After removal of 0 bases from V and 5 bases from J, the junction contained 9 bases not matched to a gene. The CDR3 runs 17 residues. Here the CDR3 reads CASSYSTSGGPVDEQYF. CDR3 DNA sequence: TGTGCCAGCAGTTACTCAACTAGCGGGGGCCCTGTGGACGAGCAGTACTTC.

The chain combines TRBV11-2 with TRBJ2-6; 9 bases match TRBD2. The CDR3 length is 19 residues. V gave up 11 bases and J gave up 0 bases; unmatched junction bases: 17. CDR1 is SGHAT and CDR2 is FQNNGV in the germline V gene. The CDR3 spells CACKRASGTTLSGANVLTF. The DNA of the CDR3 is TGTGCCTGCAAGCGGGCTAGCGGGACAACTCTCTCTGGGGCCAACGTCCTGACTTTC.

This clonotype occurred a few times. The rearrangement joins TRBV5-6 to TRBJ1-2, with 8 bases lining up with TRBD1. Germline CDR1 reads SGHDT; CDR2 reads YYEEEE. Germline trimming cut 3 bases from V and 2 bases from J; bases unmatched to any gene: 6. The CDR3 covers 15 residues. As DNA, the CDR3 is TGTGCCAGCAGCTCACCGACAGGGGTGAACTATGGCTACACCTTC. It encodes CASSSPTGVNYGYTF. The full variable domain, in which reference TRBV5-6 and TRBJ1-2 provide the parts outside the CDR3, is DAGVTQSPTHLIKTRGQQVTLRCSPKSGHDTVSWYQQALGQGPQFIFQYYEEEERQRGNFPDRFSGHQFPNYSSELNVNALLLGDSALYLCASSSPTGVNYGYTFGSGTRLTVV.

The DNA of the CDR3 is TGCAGTGCTAGAGGTTGGACTAGCGGGACCCACTCAAAGACCTACGAGCAGTACTTC. Translating it yields CSARGWTSGTHSKTYEQYF. The rearrangement uses TRBV20-1 and TRBJ2-7, with 12 bases fitting TRBD2. The germline V gene encodes CDR1 DFQATT and CDR2 SNEGSKA (reference sequence). The V gene end was trimmed by 1 base and the J gene end by 2 bases; junction bases not matched to a gene: 15. This CDR3 region has 19 residues.

The rearrangement links TRBV11-2 to TRBJ2-5, with D tentatively TRBD2 (6 bases). The CDR3 has 13 residues. Germline values: CDR1 SGHAT, CDR2 FQNNGV. The V gene lost 4 bases and the J gene lost 4 bases, with 10 bases spanning the gap. CDR3 nucleotide sequence: TGTGCCAGCAGCTCCGGGGGTCTAGAGACCCAGTACTTC. Translated, it gives CASSSGGLETQYF.

This clonotype was counted at least ten times. This chain links TRBV7-9 with TRBJ1-1, with 8 bases aligning to TRBD1. The CDR3 sequence is 15 residues long. From germline, CDR1 is SEHNR and CDR2 FQNEAQ (reference sequence). The J segment lost 5 bases and the V segment lost 6 bases, leaving 11 bases of the junction unmatched. The CDR3 loop reads CASRGNRGAGTEAFF. CDR3 DNA sequence: TGTGCCAGCAGGGGAAACAGGGGGGCTGGGACTGAAGCTTTCTTT. Full variable domain (remainder filled in from reference TRBV7-9 and TRBJ1-1): DTGVSQNPRHKITKRGQNVTFRCDPISEHNRLYWYRQTLGQGPEFLTYFQNEAQLEKSRLLSDRFSAERPKGSFSTLEIQRTEQGDSAMYLCASRGNRGAGTEAFFGQGTRLTVV.

In its sample, this clonotype was seen many times. V and J are TRBV27 and TRBJ1-1; 9 nucleotides agree with TRBD1. Looked up from germline, CDR1 is MNHEY and CDR2 is SMNVEV (reference sequence). Trimming at V came to 7 bases and at J to 5 bases, leaving 8 bases not matched to a gene. The length of the CDR3 is 14 residues. CDR3 sequence: CASKLQGAITEAFF. The DNA for the CDR3 is TGTGCCAGCAAGTTACAGGGGGCTATTACTGAAGCTTTCTTT.

This clonotype was picked up many times. CDR3 residues: CASSIDLAAGANVLTF. CDR3 sequence (DNA): TGTGCCAGTAGTATAGATTTGGCGGCTGGGGCCAACGTCCTGACTTTC. This chain links TRBV19 with TRBJ2-6; D is unresolved. The CDR3 runs 16 residues. The germline gives CDR1 LNHDA, CDR2 SQIVND (reference sequence). Trimming shortened V by 0 bases and J by 2 bases, and 8 bases separated the two germline ends. Filled out from reference TRBV19 and TRBJ2-6, the complete variable domain reads DGGITQSPKYLFRKEGQNVTLSCEQNLNHDAMYWYRQDPGQGLRLIYYSQIVNDFQKGDIAEGYSVSREKKESFPLTVTSAQKNPTAFYLCASSIDLAAGANVLTFGAGSRLTVL.

A few counts support this clonotype. V and J are TRBV28 and TRBJ2-7; D is unclear. The V gene's germline CDR1 is MDHEN and CDR2 SYDVKM. V was trimmed by 2 bases and J by 0 bases, leaving 14 bases between them. The CDR3 extends over 16 amino acids. The CDR3 here is CASSLRIGPRSYEQYF. The CDR3 coding sequence is TGTGCCAGCAGTTTACGAATCGGACCCCGCTCCTACGAGCAGTACTTC.

This clonotype has more than one count but fewer than ten. The CDR3 loop is CATSDPGRLGTGELFF. The CDR3 DNA is TGTGCCACCAGTGATCCGGGAAGACTTGGCACCGGGGAGCTGTTTTTT. The rearrangement uses TRBV24-1 and TRBJ2-2; the D gene is possibly TRBD2 (5 bases). V dropped 3 bases and J dropped 4 bases, with 14 bases sitting between them. The CDR3 is 16 amino acids. Germline values: CDR1 KGHDR, CDR2 SFDVKD.

This clonotype was observed a handful of times. The CDR3 loop is CSAMGGQGITEAFF. DNA of the CDR3: TGCAGTGCTATGGGGGGACAGGGTATCACTGAAGCTTTCTTT. The chain carries TRBV20-1 and TRBJ1-1; TRBD1 agrees at 9 bases. Germline CDR1 and CDR2: DFQATT and SNEGSKA (reference sequence). J gave up 4 bases and V 4 bases, and 7 bases lay outside the gene matches. The CDR3 is 14 amino acids.

The sample holds many counts of this clonotype. The junction shows a germline mismatch at one end, possibly a read error. The chain uses TRBV7-9 and TRBJ2-7; D remains unclear. The CDR3 extends over 12 amino acids. The germline CDR1 and CDR2 sequences are SEHNR and FQNEAQ (reference sequence). The CDR3: CASNLGSDEQYF. As DNA, the CDR3 is TGTGCCAGCAACTTAGGCTCCGACGAGCAGTACTTC.

This rearrangement joins TRBV28 to TRBJ2-5; TRBD2 agrees at 12 bases. Germline V lookup: CDR1 MDHEN, CDR2 SYDVKM. V lost 5 bases to trimming and J lost 4 bases; unmatched junction nucleotides: 8. The CDR3 extends over 16 amino acids. The CDR3 DNA follows: TGTGCCAGCAGTGATAAAGGACTAGCGGGATTAGAGACCCAGTACTTC. This codes for CASSDKGLAGLETQYF.

This clonotype was detected many times. The chain uses TRBV7-8 and TRBJ1-1; 10 nucleotides line up with TRBD1. Trimming took 6 bases from V and 2 from J; bases not matched to a gene: 6. Germline V CDR1 and CDR2: SGHVS, FQNEAQ. CDR3 length: 15 amino acids. The CDR3: CASSFRTGGNTEAFF. The CDR3 nucleotides read TGTGCCAGCAGTTTCCGGACAGGGGGAAACACTGAAGCTTTCTTT.

Many counts were recorded for this clonotype. The chain uses TRBV19 and TRBJ2-2, with TRBD2 identical over 7 bases. The CDR3 spans 19 residues. With 3 bases clipped from V and 1 base from J, the junction kept 14 bases outside the gene matches. Per germline, CDR1 LNHDA and CDR2 SQIVND (reference sequence). This CDR3 reads CASSMRGLLAGVNTGELFF. The DNA of the CDR3 is TGTGCCAGTAGTATGCGAGGTCTGTTGGCGGGGGTGAACACCGGGGAGCTGTTTTTT.

The V and J genes are TRBV6-1 and TRBJ1-2; possibly TRBD1 for D (5 bases). Germline V gene lookup returns CDR1 MNHNS and CDR2 SASEGT. The V end lost 6 bases, the J end lost 4 bases, and 12 bases lay between the germline ends. The CDR3 extends over 13 amino acids. CDR3 protein: CASSRDGAYGYTF. The CDR3 DNA follows: TGTGCCAGCAGCCGGGACGGCGCCTATGGCTACACCTTC.

The CDR3 region is CASSLLQGDTEAFF. The DNA of the CDR3 is TGTGCCAGCAGTTTGCTCCAGGGAGACACTGAAGCTTTCTTT. The chain uses TRBV27 and TRBJ1-1; D is perhaps TRBD1 (5 bases). CDR1 is MNHEY, CDR2 SMNVEV, per germline (reference sequence). The CDR3 runs 14 residues. Trimming pared 3 bases from V and 3 bases from J, leaving 11 bases between.

This sequence joins TRBV6-1 and TRBJ1-2; D is uncertain. V shed 8 bases and J shed 8 bases, with 12 bases lying between them. Germline CDR1 is MNHNS and CDR2 is SASEGT. CDR3 length: 11 amino acids. The CDR3 is CASGRAEGYTF. The CDR3 DNA follows: TGTGCCAGCGGACGGGCCGAAGGCTACACCTTC.

This clonotype has a single count. The V and J genes are TRBV15 and TRBJ1-1; tentatively, D is TRBD1 (5 bases). This CDR3 contains 14 residues. Germline CDR1 is LNHNV and CDR2 is YYDKDF (reference sequence). V gave up 2 bases and J gave up 0 bases, with 7 bases separating them. The CDR3 sequence: CATSRQGMNTEAFF. CDR3 DNA sequence: TGTGCCACCAGCAGACAGGGTATGAACACTGAAGCTTTCTTT.

This clonotype showed up many times. V is TRBV5-6 and J is TRBJ1-2; 8 bases line up with TRBD1. The CDR3 runs 13 residues. Looked up from germline, CDR1 is SGHDT and CDR2 is YYEEEE. After removal of 3 bases from V and 5 bases from J, the junction contained 3 bases not matched to a gene. CDR3 amino acids: CASSSWTGYGYTF. As DNA, the CDR3 is TGTGCCAGCAGCTCTTGGACAGGGTATGGCTACACCTTC.